These 27 T cell receptor beta chains were sequenced from one sample in a study of Ad26.COV2.S vaccination and SARS-CoV-2 variants. Measured with immunoSEQ multiplex PCR; TCRdb has only the in-frame clones, and not every one. The sample lists more than 350,000 clones, 80% to 95% seen once, with 9% to 15% in the top ten. Treatment in this sample: some 20 received Ad26.COV2.S at low or high dose, single or two shots; 5 received placebo; per-sample allocation not given. Sampling took place 63 days after the first vaccine or placebo injection. The source was peripheral blood, collected in a trial of Ad26.COV2.S vaccine versus placebo. All receptors derive from a person aged 18-65 years who received the Ad26.COV2.S COVID-19 vaccine or a placebo.

The genes are TRBV19 and TRBJ2-3, with TRBD2 matching over 8 bases. CDR1 is LNHDA, CDR2 SQIVND, per germline (reference sequence). V trimming: 6 bases; J trimming: 6 bases; junction bases outside the gene matches: 17. This CDR3 spans 17 amino acids. The CDR3 sequence is CASSESATSANRDTQYF. As DNA, the CDR3 is TGTGCCAGTAGCGAATCCGCGACTAGCGCAAATCGGGATACGCAGTATTTT. The full variable domain, with the rest looked up from reference TRBV19 and TRBJ2-3, is DGGITQSPKYLFRKEGQNVTLSCEQNLNHDAMYWYRQDPGQGLRLIYYSQIVNDFQKGDIAEGYSVSREKKESFPLTVTSAQKNPTAFYLCASSESATSANRDTQYFGPGTRLTVL.

The chain is built from TRBV4-3 and TRBJ2-5; D possibly corresponds to TRBD2 (5 bases). Germline V gene lookup returns CDR1 LGHNA and CDR2 YSLEER. There are 15 residues in the CDR3. V was pared by 4 bases and J by 1 base, with 13 bases between. As DNA, the CDR3 is TGCGCCAGCAGCCCGGAGGTTCGTAGCCAAGAGACCCAGTACTTC. It translates to CASSPEVRSQETQYF.

The chain carries TRBV6-1 and TRBJ2-7; D is unresolved. Trimming cost V 3 bases and J 7 bases, with 13 bases left between them. Germline values: CDR1 MNHNS, CDR2 SASEGT. The CDR3 covers 13 residues. In nucleotides, the CDR3 is TGTGCCAGCAGTGACAAGGGCGAAAGAGAGCAGTACTTC. Translated, it gives CASSDKGEREQYF.

This clone was picked up one time. The rearrangement uses TRBV30 and TRBJ2-1; D unclear. Germline CDR1 GTSNPN, CDR2 SVGIG (reference sequence). V lost 1 base, J lost 12 bases, and 13 bases lay in between. This CDR3 region has 12 residues. CDR3 DNA sequence: TGTGCCTGGAGTGAAAGTAGTAGTGGGCAGTTCTTC. Residues: CAWSESSSGQFF. Full variable domain (rest looked up from reference TRBV30 and TRBJ2-1): SQTIHQWPATLVQPVGSPLSLECTVEGTSNPNLYWYRQAAGRGLQLLFYSVGIGQISSEVPQNLSASRPQDRQFILSSKKLLLSDSGFYLCAWSESSSGQFFGPGTRLTVL.

This chain uses TRBV12-3 or TRBV12-4 with TRBJ2-1; D not resolved. Trimming stripped 3 bases from V and 6 bases from J, with 3 bases between. The CDR3 contains 11 residues. Here the CDR3 DNA reads TGTGCCAGCAGTTTTGGCAATGAGCAGTTCTTC. Translating gives CASSFGNEQFF.

The rearrangement links TRBV6-5 to TRBJ2-7; D is perhaps TRBD1 or TRBD2 (5 bases each). The CDR3 has 14 amino acids. Germline assignment: CDR1 MNHEY and CDR2 SVGAGI. The V gene lost 10 bases and the J gene lost 0 bases, with 16 bases spanning the gap. The CDR3 region is CATMGDPHSYEQYF. DNA of the CDR3: TGTGCCACCATGGGGGATCCTCACTCCTACGAGCAGTACTTC.

About this clone itself: At the DNA level, this CDR3 is encoded by other sequences in the same sample as well. V usage is TRBV5-4 and J usage is TRBJ2-1; 7 bases agree with TRBD2. This CDR3 has 13 amino acids. Germline trimming cut 0 bases from V and 7 bases from J; bases unmatched to any gene: 1. Per the germline V gene, CDR1 is SGHNT and CDR2 is YYREEE (reference sequence). CDR3: CASSLVGGNEQFF. CDR3 DNA: TGTGCCAGCAGCTTGGTCGGGGGGAATGAGCAGTTCTTC.

CDR3 DNA: TGCGCCAGCAGCCCCGGAGGAGATAGGGATGAAAAACTGTTTTTT. It codes for CASSPGGDRDEKLFF. The chain carries TRBV5-1 and TRBJ1-4, with D hard to call. The ends were cut back, 4 bases at V and 6 bases at J, with 16 bases in the middle. This CDR3 is 15 amino acids long. Germline V gene sequence: CDR1 SGHRS, CDR2 YFSETQ. The whole variable domain, filled in from reference TRBV5-1 and TRBJ1-4, reads KAGVTQTPRYLIKTRGQQVTLSCSPISGHRSVSWYQQTPGQGLQFLFEYFSETQRNKGNFPGRFSGRQFSNSRSEMNVSTLELGDSALYLCASSPGGDRDEKLFFGSGTQLSVL.

This clone was counted only a few times. J is TRBJ2-1 and V is TRBV5-4; D uncertain. With 4 bases removed from V and 7 bases from J, the gap between germline ends came to 15 bases. Germline CDR1 is SGHNT and CDR2 is YYREEE (reference sequence). This CDR3 is built from 14 residues. The CDR3 coding sequence is TGTGCCAGCAGCCCCTGGAACACAGTAAATGAGCAGTTCTTC. This sequence encodes CASSPWNTVNEQFF.

V and J are TRBV5-4 and TRBJ2-7; 9 bases match TRBD2. Germline CDR1 is SGHNT and CDR2 is YYREEE (reference sequence). Trimming removed 2 bases from V and 5 bases from J; junction bases left unmatched: 8. CDR3 length equals 15 residues. CDR3 bases: TGTGCCAGCAGCTTTAGTAGCGGGAGTTCCCACGAGCAGTACTTC. It specifies CASSFSSGSSHEQYF. Full variable domain (missing parts from reference TRBV5-4 and TRBJ2-7): ETGVTQSPTHLIKTRGQQVTLRCSSQSGHNTVSWYQQALGQGPQFIFQYYREEENGRGNFPPRFSGLQFPNYSSELNVNALELDDSALYLCASSFSSGSSHEQYFGPGTRLTVT.

The chain combines TRBV11-2 with TRBJ2-1; 14 nucleotides align to TRBD2. V was pared by 5 bases and J by 6 bases, with 15 bases of the junction left unmatched. CDR1 SGHAT and CDR2 FQNNGV come from the germline V gene. This CDR3 has 19 residues. CDR3 amino acids: CASSHMAGLAGARSNEQFF. Written as DNA, the CDR3 is TGTGCCAGCAGCCACATGGCGGGACTAGCGGGAGCACGTAGCAATGAGCAGTTCTTC.

In its sample, this clone was seen once. The CDR3 nucleotides read TGTGCCACCGTGGGGACAGGAAACATTCAGTACTTC. Translating gives CATVGTGNIQYF. The rearrangement joins TRBV12-3 or TRBV12-4 to TRBJ2-4, with 8 nucleotides matching TRBD1. The J segment lost 6 bases and the V segment lost 10 bases, leaving 5 bases of the junction unmatched. This CDR3 contains 12 residues.

This chain joins TRBV19 and TRBJ2-7; D tentatively reads TRBD1 or TRBD2 (6 bases each). In germline, CDR1 is LNHDA, CDR2 SQIVND (reference sequence). Deletions cut 1 base from V and 9 bases from J, with 19 bases between. This CDR3 is 15 amino acids long. The CDR3 nucleotides are TGTGCCAGTAGTATAGGCGGGACACCAACTACGAGGCAGTACTTC. It codes for CASSIGGTPTTRQYF.

The gene calls are TRBV6-2 or TRBV6-3 and TRBJ2-5; D not certain. Germline V gene sequence: CDR1 MNHEY, CDR2 SVGEGT. The CDR3 has 13 amino acids. With 1 base removed from V and 2 bases from J, the gap between germline ends came to 5 bases. This CDR3 is CASSYYRQETQYF. CDR3 bases: TGTGCCAGCAGTTACTATAGGCAAGAGACCCAGTACTTC.

The CDR3 bases are TGTGCCAGCAGCTTGGGGAGGCAGGCCTACAATGAGCAGTTCTTC. It specifies CASSLGRQAYNEQFF. The V gene is TRBV27, the J gene TRBJ2-1, with D possibly TRBD2 on 6 matching bases. Germline CDR1 is MNHEY and CDR2 is SMNVEV (reference sequence). V lost 6 bases to trimming and J lost 2 bases, with 14 bases between them. This CDR3 is built from 15 residues.

A remark on this clone: The same CDR3 arises from other DNA sequences in this sample as well. The chain couples TRBV27 to TRBJ1-1, with a possible D match to TRBD1 (5 bases). CDR3 length: 13 amino acids. The V end was cut by 6 bases, the J end by 0 bases, with 8 bases between. Germline V lookup: CDR1 MNHEY, CDR2 SMNVEV (reference sequence). The CDR3 is CASSPTVNTEAFF. The CDR3 DNA reads as TGTGCCAGCAGCCCGACAGTGAACACTGAAGCTTTCTTT.

The V and J genes are TRBV2 and TRBJ2-1, with D hard to call. In germline, CDR1 is SNHLY, CDR2 FYNNEI. The CDR3 contains 13 residues. V was cut by 4 bases and J by 3 bases, with 7 bases left in between. This CDR3 reads CASSAENYNEQFF. CDR3 DNA: TGTGCCAGCAGTGCGGAGAACTACAATGAGCAGTTCTTC.

V usage is TRBV11-2 and J usage is TRBJ2-1; no clear D. V was clipped by 1 base and J by 6 bases, with 4 bases between them. The CDR3 consists of 12 residues. Germline CDR1 and CDR2: SGHAT and FQNNGV. The CDR3 region has the DNA TGTGCCAGCAGCTTAGGATTCAATGAGCAGTTCTTC. Translating it yields CASSLGFNEQFF.

The gene calls are TRBV30 and TRBJ1-2; 10 bases align to TRBD1. The J segment lost 8 bases and the V segment lost 4 bases, leaving 7 bases of the junction unmatched. CDR1 is GTSNPN, CDR2 SVGIG, per germline (reference sequence). The CDR3 loop spans 13 amino acids. The CDR3 bases are TGTGCCTGGAATCCGGGACAGGGGAGGGGCTACACCTTC. Translated, it gives CAWNPGQGRGYTF.

The rearrangement uses TRBV7-3 and TRBJ2-2, with a possible D match to TRBD1 (5 bases). Trimming removed 1 base from V and 7 bases from J, with 7 bases in between. CDR1 and CDR2 (germline): SGHTA, FQGTGA. The CDR3 has 13 residues. CDR3 loop: CASSLRGDGELFF. The CDR3 nucleotides read TGTGCCAGCAGCTTAAGGGGCGACGGGGAGCTGTTTTTT.

V gene TRBV6-2 or TRBV6-3 combines with J gene TRBJ1-2; tentative D call: TRBD1 (6 bases). The CDR3 covers 15 residues. Trimming left V 5 bases short and J 4 bases short, with 17 bases between. Germline values: CDR1 MNHEY, CDR2 SVGEGT. The DNA of the CDR3 is TGTGCCAGCAGTCTACGAAGCCAGGGGACCTATGGCTACACCTTC. As protein: CASSLRSQGTYGYTF.

The genes are TRBV12-3 or TRBV12-4 and TRBJ1-1; D not resolved. This CDR3 is 13 amino acids long. Trimming removed 3 bases from V and 1 base from J, with 6 bases in between. The CDR3 sequence: CASSFFRNTEAFF. As DNA, the CDR3 is TGTGCCAGCAGTTTTTTCAGGAACACTGAAGCTTTCTTT.

The chain combines TRBV30 with TRBJ1-1; D is undetermined. The CDR3 has 14 amino acids. CDR1 and CDR2 (germline): GTSNPN, SVGIG (reference sequence). V was shortened by 0 bases and J by 3 bases, with 11 bases between the two germline ends. The CDR3 here is CAWSVMALHTEAFF. CDR3 bases: TGTGCCTGGAGTGTAATGGCCCTTCACACTGAAGCTTTCTTT.

V usage is TRBV11-2 and J usage is TRBJ1-2; D not certain. Trimming cost V 1 base and J 6 bases, with 3 bases left between them. CDR3 length equals 11 residues. Germline V gene sequence: CDR1 SGHAT, CDR2 FQNNGV. In DNA, the CDR3 is TGTGCCAGCAGCTTAGGAGATGGCTACACCTTC. Its protein is CASSLGDGYTF.

CDR3 in amino acids: CATSRGRETQYF. CDR3 in DNA: TGTGCCACCAGTAGGGGCCGAGAGACCCAGTACTTC. The chain joins TRBV15 to TRBJ2-5; weak D call: TRBD1 (5 bases). V shed 6 bases and J shed 4 bases, with 9 bases lying between them. The CDR3 length is 12 residues. Germline lookup yields CDR1 LNHNV and CDR2 YYDKDF (reference sequence).

The rearrangement joins TRBV5-4 to TRBJ2-7; 10 bases are shared with TRBD1. Per germline, CDR1 SGHNT and CDR2 YYREEE (reference sequence). There are 14 residues in the CDR3. V lost 4 bases, J lost 3 bases, and 4 bases stayed unmatched. The CDR3 region is CASSAGTGVYEQYF. Written as DNA, the CDR3 is TGTGCCAGCAGCGCCGGGACAGGGGTCTACGAGCAGTACTTC.

The chain recombines TRBV3-1 (or the pseudogene TRBV3-2) with TRBJ2-5; D is tentatively TRBD1 or TRBD2 (5 bases each). V shed 1 base and J shed 4 bases, with 13 bases lying between them. Germline assignment: CDR1 LGHDT and CDR2 YNNKEL (reference sequence). The CDR3 is 15 amino acids. The CDR3 region is CASSQGGTGGETQYF. DNA for the CDR3: TGTGCCAGCAGCCAAGGGGGGACGGGCGGAGAGACCCAGTACTTC.